This entry lists 21 T cell receptor beta chains sequenced from one sample in a study of cytomegalovirus exposure and HLA in healthy donors. The PCR ran on 60 Vbeta and 13 Jbeta primers. This table comes from immunoSEQ multiplex PCR, and its TCRdb copy is limited to in-frame clones, with some not included. The sample consists of over 100,000 clones, 60% to 80% of them appearing once. The specimen was PBMCs. These receptors all come from a man aged 50 or older in good health and CMV-seropositive.

V and J are TRBV5-1 and TRBJ1-2; TRBD1 is a possible D gene (6 bases). Germline V CDR1 and CDR2: SGHRS, YFSETQ. The V end lost 1 base, the J end lost 6 bases, and 13 bases lay between the germline ends. The CDR3 covers 14 residues. CDR3 in DNA: TGCGCCAGCAGCTTGTTTGGGGGCGAGGATGGCTACACCTTC. Translating it yields CASSLFGGEDGYTF.

The J gene is TRBJ1-1, the V gene TRBV9; D is unresolved. V was trimmed by 4 bases and J by 1 base, leaving 5 bases between them. There are 12 residues in the CDR3. The germline gives CDR1 SGDLS, CDR2 YYNGEE. CDR3 sequence: CASSPTNTEAFF. The CDR3 coding sequence is TGTGCCAGCAGCCCTACGAACACTGAAGCTTTCTTT.

The chain combines TRBV11-2 with TRBJ1-2; D unclear. The CDR3 length is 14 residues. V was pared by 5 bases and J by 0 bases, with 10 bases between. Per the germline V gene, CDR1 is SGHAT and CDR2 is FQNNGV. The CDR3 nucleotides are TGTGCCAGCAGCCTTAACATGGCTAACTATGGCTACACCTTC. Its protein product is CASSLNMANYGYTF.

The chain combines TRBV7-2 with TRBJ1-2; D is possibly TRBD1 (6 bases). Trimming left V 4 bases short and J 6 bases short, with 12 bases between. The CDR3 is made up of 13 amino acids. Germline-derived CDR1 and CDR2 are SGHTA and FQGNSA. CDR3 sequence: CASSSTGTNGYTF. The CDR3 bases are TGTGCCAGCAGCTCGACCGGGACAAATGGCTACACCTTC.

V and J are TRBV2 and TRBJ2-1; D gene uncertain. Per germline, CDR1 SNHLY and CDR2 FYNNEI. CDR3 length equals 14 residues. V was trimmed by 7 bases and J by 8 bases, leaving 18 bases between them. CDR3 nucleotide sequence: TGTGCCAGCACCGAACGGAGTAATATCCATGAGCAGTTCTTC. This sequence encodes CASTERSNIHEQFF.

This sequence joins TRBV4-2 and TRBJ1-3; 7 bases line up with TRBD1. V lost 2 bases to trimming and J lost 3 bases; unmatched junction nucleotides: 7. The V gene's germline CDR1 is LGHNA and CDR2 YNFKEQ. This CDR3 spans 16 amino acids. The CDR3 is CASSQRSGGVGNTIYF. As DNA, the CDR3 is TGTGCCAGCAGCCAAAGGTCAGGGGGAGTTGGAAACACCATATATTTT.

The chain combines TRBV19 with TRBJ1-5, with D unresolved. Trimming took 7 bases from V and 6 from J, leaving 13 bases between them. The CDR3 is 13 residues long. Germline CDR1 is LNHDA and CDR2 is SQIVND (reference sequence). This CDR3 is CASTDAGGQPQHF. DNA for the CDR3: TGTGCCAGTACCGACGCGGGTGGTCAGCCCCAGCATTTT.

This clone was counted a single time. This sequence joins TRBV4-2 and TRBJ1-1; D is possibly TRBD1 (5 bases). The CDR3 has 12 residues. The V gene lost 1 base and the J gene lost 10 bases, with 10 bases spanning the gap. From germline, CDR1 is LGHNA and CDR2 YNFKEQ. The CDR3 DNA reads TGTGCCAGCAGCCAAGCCGGGCAGGGAGCTTTCTTT. Amino acid sequence: CASSQAGQGAFF.

This chain connects TRBV25-1 to TRBJ1-1; 8 bases match TRBD1. The CDR3 sequence is 15 residues long. In germline, CDR1 is MGHDK, CDR2 SYGVNS. After removal of 5 bases from V and 5 bases from J, the junction contained 10 bases not matched to a gene. For the CDR3, the DNA is TGTGCCAGCAGTCTAGCCGGGCAGGGGGCAACTGAAGCTTTCTTT. Amino acid sequence: CASSLAGQGATEAFF.

This rearrangement joins TRBV6-6 to TRBJ1-1; perhaps TRBD1 as D (5 bases). The CDR3 runs to 13 residues. V dropped 7 bases and J dropped 1 base, with 10 bases sitting between them. Germline CDR1 is MNHNY and CDR2 is SVGAGI (reference sequence). The CDR3 reads CASTYGQNTEAFF. The CDR3 nucleotides are TGTGCCAGCACCTACGGACAGAACACTGAAGCTTTCTTT.

The chain employs TRBV18 and TRBJ1-6; TRBD1 might be the D (5 bases). CDR3 length: 19 residues. V was shortened by 1 base and J by 0 bases, with 16 bases between the two germline ends. Germline V gene data show CDR1 as KGHSH and CDR2 as LQKENI. CDR3 residues: CASSPQEPRVFSYNSPLHF. CDR3 nucleotides: TGTGCCAGCTCACCACAAGAACCCAGGGTTTTCTCCTATAATTCACCCCTCCACTTT.

This chain connects TRBV6-1 to TRBJ1-3; D uncertain. V lost 3 bases and J 3 bases, leaving 9 bases between the germline ends. Germline V CDR1 and CDR2: MNHNS, SASEGT. This CDR3 comprises 14 residues. Here the CDR3 DNA reads TGTGCCAGCAGTGACCGGGTTGTTGGAAACACCATATATTTT. Translating it yields CASSDRVVGNTIYF.

The V call is TRBV27, the J call TRBJ2-2, with D unclear. V lost 6 bases and J 1 base, leaving 9 bases between the germline ends. This CDR3 has 14 residues. Germline V gives CDR1 MNHEY, CDR2 SMNVEV (reference sequence). CDR3 sequence reads: CASSQSWNTGELFF. CDR3 DNA: TGTGCCAGCAGCCAGTCGTGGAACACCGGGGAGCTGTTTTTT.

The sample holds a few counts of this clone. V gene TRBV7-8 combines with J gene TRBJ1-2; D possibly corresponds to TRBD1 (6 bases). The CDR3 contains 15 residues. Germline assignment: CDR1 SGHVS and CDR2 FQNEAQ. Trimming pared 7 bases from V and 7 bases from J, leaving 22 bases between. The CDR3 region is CASTPRQVWNSGYTF. The CDR3 DNA reads as TGTGCCAGCACCCCGAGACAGGTCTGGAATTCTGGCTACACCTTC.

This clone was detected a few times. The gene calls are TRBV14 and TRBJ1-1, with 9 bases identical to TRBD1. This CDR3 contains 18 residues. Germline CDR1 is SGHDN and CDR2 is FVKESK. The trim removed 5 bases at V and 5 bases at J, leaving 18 bases unmatched. The CDR3 DNA reads as TGTGCCAGCAGCTACGCACTTATTACCGGGACAGGGTCTACTGAAGCTTTCTTT. Protein sequence: CASSYALITGTGSTEAFF. The full variable domain, completed using reference TRBV14 and TRBJ1-1, is EAGVTQFPSHSVIEKGQTVTLRCDPISGHDNLYWYRRVMGKEIKFLLHFVKESKQDESGMPNNRFLAERTGGTYSTLKVQPAELEDSGVYFCASSYALITGTGSTEAFFGQGTRLTVV.

The chain recombines TRBV7-9 with TRBJ1-1; perhaps TRBD1 as D (6 bases). V was trimmed by 3 bases and J by 10 bases, leaving 21 bases between them. The CDR3 is 15 residues long. Germline assignment: CDR1 SEHNR and CDR2 FQNEAQ (reference sequence). The chain's CDR3 is CASSLALTGARGAFF. In DNA, the CDR3 is TGTGCCAGCAGCTTGGCGCTGACAGGCGCCCGAGGAGCTTTCTTT.

This clone was picked up a small number of times. This chain joins TRBV28 and TRBJ2-7; D perhaps matches TRBD1 (6 bases). Germline CDR1 MDHEN, CDR2 SYDVKM. The CDR3 totals 13 residues. V was cut by 6 bases and J by 3 bases, with 12 bases left in between. Here the CDR3 reads CASSSTGNYEQYF. In DNA form, the CDR3 reads TGTGCCAGCAGCTCCACAGGGAACTACGAGCAGTACTTC. Full variable domain (outside the CDR3, taken from reference TRBV28 and TRBJ2-7): DVKVTQSSRYLVKRTGEKVFLECVQDMDHENMFWYRQDPGLGLRLIYFSYDVKMKEKGDIPEGYSVSREKKERFSLILESASTNQTSMYLCASSSTGNYEQYFGPGTRLTVT.

The chain carries TRBV28 and TRBJ1-5, with a possible D match to TRBD1 (5 bases). V lost 6 bases and J 5 bases, leaving 17 bases between the germline ends. From germline, CDR1 is MDHEN and CDR2 SYDVKM. This CDR3 has 15 amino acids. This CDR3 is CASRGGSVAHQPQHF. The CDR3 nucleotides are TGTGCCAGCAGGGGGGGGTCAGTGGCACATCAGCCCCAGCATTTT.

In DNA, the CDR3 is TGTGCCAGCAGCTACAAACAGGGAACCGGGCAGTACTTC. Its translation: CASSYKQGTGQYF. V usage is TRBV7-9 and J usage is TRBJ2-7; tentatively, D is TRBD1 (6 bases). The CDR3 is 13 residues long. Germline V gene data show CDR1 as SEHNR and CDR2 as FQNEAQ (reference sequence). V lost 4 bases and J lost 9, with 16 bases in between.

The rearrangement joins TRBV2 to TRBJ1-5, with TRBD1 matching over 9 bases. J lost 0 bases, V lost 8 bases, and 5 bases had no gene match. Per the germline V gene, CDR1 is SNHLY and CDR2 is FYNNEI. The CDR3 consists of 15 residues. The CDR3 DNA reads as TGTGCCAGCGGGGGGACAGGGATTAGCAATCAGCCCCAGCATTTT. Amino acids: CASGGTGISNQPQHF. Supplemented by reference TRBV2 and TRBJ1-5, the full variable domain reads EPEVTQTPSHQVTQMGQEVILRCVPISNHLYFYWYRQILGQKVEFLVSFYNNEISEKSEIFDDQFSVERPDGSNFTLKIRSTKLEDSAMYFCASGGTGISNQPQHFGDGTRLSIL.

The CDR3 coding sequence is TGTGCCAGCAGTGACTCTACAGGTAACAATGAAAAACTGTTTTTT. Its translation is CASSDSTGNNEKLFF. The chain employs TRBV6-4 and TRBJ1-4, with D possibly TRBD1 on 5 matching bases. Germline V lookup: CDR1 MRHNA, CDR2 SNTAGT. The V end lost 0 bases, the J end lost 5 bases, and 10 bases lay between the germline ends. The CDR3 covers 15 residues.